Below, 30 T cell receptor beta chains from the same sample are listed, as sequenced in a study of OX40 agonist ivuxolimab in advanced cancers. Repertoires were generated with immunoSEQ multiplex PCR, while TCRdb's copy carries only in-frame clones and drops some. The sample lists 35,000 to 50,000 clones; about 88% were seen once. The source was CD4+ or CD8+ T cells sorted from blood, collected in a trial of the OX40 agonist ivuxolimab. The receptor source for this set is an adult with an advanced solid tumor such as melanoma, head and neck, liver or kidney cancer.

The genes are TRBV6-1 and TRBJ2-5, with D hard to call. V dropped 6 bases and J dropped 3 bases, with 8 bases sitting between them. The germline V gene encodes CDR1 MNHNS and CDR2 SASEGT. The CDR3 spans 12 residues. The CDR3 is CASSPQEETQYF. Written as DNA, the CDR3 is TGTGCCAGCAGCCCCCAAGAAGAGACCCAGTACTTC.

The gene calls are TRBV5-4 and TRBJ2-1; possibly TRBD2 for D (6 bases). The CDR3 is 14 amino acids. Looked up from germline, CDR1 is SGHNT and CDR2 is YYREEE (reference sequence). Trimming took 10 bases from V and 5 from J, leaving 19 bases between them. In DNA, the CDR3 is TGTGCCTCCGGGTGGGCGGGGAGCGACAATGAGCAGTTCTTC. Amino acid sequence: CASGWAGSDNEQFF.

Only one count was recorded for this clone. This chain joins TRBV29-1 and TRBJ2-5; the D call may be TRBD1 or TRBD2 (6 bases each). The CDR3 extends over 14 amino acids. Germline V CDR1 and CDR2: SQVTM, ANQGSEA. The V and J ends lost 7 bases and 5 bases respectively, with 20 bases between them. In DNA form, the CDR3 reads TGCAGCGCAGAGAGGGGGGCCGGGTGGGAGACCCAGTACTTC. The encoded protein is CSAERGAGWETQYF.

The V and J genes are TRBV9 and TRBJ2-7; D call uncertain. Germline V gene data show CDR1 as SGDLS and CDR2 as YYNGEE. V was shortened by 0 bases and J by 3 bases, with 13 bases between the two germline ends. The CDR3 totals 15 residues. CDR3 nucleotides: TGTGCCAGCAGCGTAGCGCAGGAGCCTGTCTACGAGCAGTACTTC. It codes for CASSVAQEPVYEQYF.

This chain joins TRBV10-2 and TRBJ2-5; no firm D call. The CDR3 length is 16 residues. V was pared by 0 bases and J by 5 bases, with 16 bases between. Germline-derived CDR1 and CDR2 are WSHSY and SAAADI. DNA for the CDR3: TGCGCCAGCAGTGAGTCGAGAGGTCTGGGTAGGGAGACCCAGTACTTC. Translation: CASSESRGLGRETQYF.

The chain recombines TRBV2 with TRBJ2-1; D is ambiguous. This CDR3 is built from 13 residues. Trimming took off 6 bases at V and 3 bases at J, with 9 bases between the two ends. Germline lookup yields CDR1 SNHLY and CDR2 FYNNEI. Written as DNA, the CDR3 is TGTGCCAGCAGGGGAACGGACTACAATGAGCAGTTCTTC. It encodes CASRGTDYNEQFF.

CDR3 sequence (DNA): TGTGCCAGCAGCTCGCAGACAGGGGGTTTTTATACGCAGTATTTT. It is translated as CASSSQTGGFYTQYF. The rearrangement joins TRBV5-4 to TRBJ2-3, with 9 bases that match TRBD1. Per the germline V gene, CDR1 is SGHNT and CDR2 is YYREEE (reference sequence). V gave up 3 bases and J gave up 7 bases; unmatched junction bases: 9. This CDR3 spans 15 amino acids.

The chain carries TRBV6-5 and TRBJ1-1, with D unresolved. The germline V and J ends were trimmed by 6 bases and 4 bases, with 9 bases remaining between them. Germline lookup yields CDR1 MNHEY and CDR2 SVGAGI. The CDR3 length is 12 residues. CDR3: CASRRGLTEAFF. CDR3 nucleotides: TGTGCCAGCAGACGAGGGCTCACTGAAGCTTTCTTT.

V is TRBV6-6 and J is TRBJ2-3; 11 bases align to TRBD2. Trimming cost V 5 bases and J 14 bases; bases outside gene matches: 3. Looked up from germline, CDR1 is MNHNY and CDR2 is SVGAGI (reference sequence). CDR3 length: 11 residues. CDR3 sequence (DNA): TGTGCCAGCAGTCCTAGCGGGAGGCCGTATTTT. Translated, it gives CASSPSGRPYF.

The CDR3 DNA reads as TGTGCCAGCAGCTTAGCAATACAGAGCGAAAAACTGTTTTTT. Amino acids: CASSLAIQSEKLFF. The V and J genes are TRBV7-2 and TRBJ1-4, with D unresolved. The germline gives CDR1 SGHTA, CDR2 FQGNSA. Trimming stripped 0 bases from V and 8 bases from J, with 10 bases between. The CDR3 has 14 residues.

This CDR3 reads CASSLGGRAYTDTQYF. CDR3 coding DNA: TGCGCCAGCAGCTTGGGCGGGAGGGCCTACACAGATACGCAGTATTTT. The chain carries TRBV5-1 and TRBJ2-3, with 9 bases identical to TRBD2. This CDR3 is 16 amino acids long. V shed 0 bases and J 2 bases; nucleotides not matched to a gene: 4. CDR1 and CDR2 from the germline V gene are SGHRS and YFSETQ.

In the case of this clone: At one of its ends the junction is not consistent with the germline gene, which may arise from a read error. The rearrangement joins TRBV7-9 to TRBJ2-3, with 11 bases that match TRBD2. The germline CDR1 and CDR2 sequences are SEHNR and FQNEAQ (reference sequence). This CDR3 spans 16 amino acids. The CDR3 DNA reads as TGTGCCAGCAGTTTAGGTGTTAGCGGGAGGGCAGATACGCAGTATTTT. Its translation: CASSLGVSGRADTQYF. The complete variable domain, with remaining parts taken from reference TRBV7-9 and TRBJ2-3, reads DTGVSQNPRHKITKRGQNVTFRCDPISEHNRLYWYRQTLGQGPEFLTYFQNEAQLEKSRLLSDRFSAERPKGSFSTLEIQRTEQGDSAMYLCASSLGVSGRADTQYFGPGTRLTVL.

The chain combines TRBV5-4 with TRBJ2-7; D may correspond to TRBD1 or TRBD2 (6 bases each). Trimming took off 4 bases at V and 2 bases at J, with 22 bases between the two ends. The CDR3 extends over 17 amino acids. Germline CDR1 and CDR2: SGHNT and YYREEE (reference sequence). CDR3 bases: TGTGCCAGCAGCCAGCCGGGCCTCGAGAGGGGGGCCTACGAGCAGTACTTC. Translation: CASSQPGLERGAYEQYF.

V is TRBV25-1 and J is TRBJ2-2; possibly TRBD1 for D (6 bases). Germline lookup yields CDR1 MGHDK and CDR2 SYGVNS. V lost 2 bases and J lost 5, with 12 bases in between. This CDR3 spans 15 amino acids. Written as DNA, the CDR3 is TGTGCCAGCAGTGAAGCGGCAGGGGCAACCGGGGAGCTGTTTTTT. It encodes CASSEAAGATGELFF.

The rearrangement links TRBV2 to TRBJ1-2; D is uncertain. The CDR3 runs 12 residues. CDR1 and CDR2 (germline): SNHLY, FYNNEI. V was clipped by 3 bases and J by 5 bases, with 7 bases between them. Written as DNA, the CDR3 is TGTGCCAGCAGTGAGAACATTTATGGCTACACCTTC. Protein sequence: CASSENIYGYTF. Variable domain in full (rest from reference TRBV2 and TRBJ1-2): EPEVTQTPSHQVTQMGQEVILRCVPISNHLYFYWYRQILGQKVEFLVSFYNNEISEKSEIFDDQFSVERPDGSNFTLKIRSTKLEDSAMYFCASSENIYGYTFGSGTRLTVV.

This chain links TRBV4-3 with TRBJ2-1; D possibly corresponds to TRBD2 (7 bases). Trimming pared 4 bases from V and 7 bases from J, leaving 14 bases between. CDR3 length equals 14 residues. The germline V gene encodes CDR1 LGHNA and CDR2 YSLEER. The CDR3 sequence: CASSLNGGLNEQFF. CDR3 DNA: TGCGCCAGCAGCCTAAACGGGGGGCTGAATGAGCAGTTCTTC.

This chain uses TRBV5-6 with TRBJ2-7; D is uncertain. Germline CDR1 reads SGHDT; CDR2 reads YYEEEE. The ends were cut back, 0 bases at V and 4 bases at J, with 2 bases in the middle. The CDR3 contains 11 residues. For the CDR3, the DNA is TGTGCCAGCAGCTTGGGATACGAGCAGTACTTC. Encoded protein: CASSLGYEQYF.

The V call is TRBV11-2, the J call TRBJ1-5; no firm D call. V lost 1 base, J lost 0 bases, and 4 bases lay in between. This CDR3 has 14 amino acids. Per germline, CDR1 SGHAT and CDR2 FQNNGV. Written as DNA, the CDR3 is TGTGCCAGCAGCTTAGGTGTTAGCAATCAGCCCCAGCATTTT. Translating it yields CASSLGVSNQPQHF. Together with reference TRBV11-2 and TRBJ1-5, the CDR3 gives the full variable domain: EAGVAQSPRYKIIEKRQSVAFWCNPISGHATLYWYQQILGQGPKLLIQFQNNGVVDDSQLPKDRFSAERLKGVDSTLKIQPAKLEDSAVYLCASSLGVSNQPQHFGDGTRLSIL.

The chain employs TRBV7-3 and TRBJ2-7; D perhaps matches TRBD2 (6 bases). The V end lost 2 bases, the J end lost 6 bases, and 11 bases lay between the germline ends. CDR3 size: 13 residues. The germline V gene encodes CDR1 SGHTA and CDR2 FQGTGA. The chain's CDR3 is CASSLAGIGEQYF. The CDR3 DNA follows: TGTGCCAGCAGCTTAGCGGGAATCGGCGAGCAGTACTTC.

The chain links TRBV30 to TRBJ2-5; D unresolved. The germline CDR1 and CDR2 sequences are GTSNPN and SVGIG (reference sequence). The CDR3 loop spans 12 amino acids. V lost 2 bases and J lost 5, with 9 bases in between. The CDR3 loop is CAWSKGLETQYF. The CDR3 DNA is TGTGCCTGGAGTAAAGGGCTTGAGACCCAGTACTTC.

This chain connects TRBV18 to TRBJ1-2; TRBD1 aligns across 8 bases. Germline values: CDR1 KGHSH, CDR2 LQKENI. J gave up 4 bases and V 6 bases, and 7 bases lay outside the gene matches. This CDR3 is 14 amino acids long. The CDR3 sequence: CASSDLQGGYGYTF. CDR3 in DNA: TGTGCCAGCTCCGATTTACAGGGGGGCTATGGCTACACCTTC.

The V and J genes are TRBV15 and TRBJ1-5, with D possibly TRBD1 on 5 matching bases. Between the trimmed V and J ends, which lost 0 bases and 1 base, there was a span of 13 bases. CDR1 and CDR2 (germline): LNHNV, YYDKDF (reference sequence). The CDR3 covers 17 residues. The CDR3 nucleotides are TGTGCCACCAGCAGAGATGCCCTAGGGGCAAGCAATCAGCCCCAGCATTTT. Its translation is CATSRDALGASNQPQHF.

This clone has a handful of counts. The chain uses TRBV10-3 and TRBJ2-7; the D gene is possibly TRBD2 (5 bases). V lost 2 bases and J lost 6, with 11 bases in between. The CDR3 loop spans 13 amino acids. From germline, CDR1 is ENHRY and CDR2 SYGVKD. The CDR3 bases are TGTGCCATCAGTGAGGTATTGGCGGGCGAGCAGTACTTC. Translated, it gives CAISEVLAGEQYF.

In this sample, this clone is medium-sized (0.01 to 0.1%). The chain has TRBV2 and TRBJ2-7; D tentatively reads TRBD1 or TRBD2 (5 bases each). The CDR3 is 12 amino acids. Germline CDR1 reads SNHLY; CDR2 reads FYNNEI. V lost 10 bases, J lost 3 bases, and 13 bases lay in between. In DNA form, the CDR3 reads TGTGCCACCCGGGACCTGGGCTACGAGCAGTACTTC. It codes for CATRDLGYEQYF.

The V and J genes are TRBV2 and TRBJ1-2; D perhaps matches TRBD1 (5 bases). Trimming took 7 bases from V and 0 from J, leaving 15 bases between them. The length of the CDR3 is 15 residues. Germline CDR1 SNHLY, CDR2 FYNNEI. The CDR3 nucleotides are TGTGCCAGCAATGGGTACAGGAGAACTAACTATGGCTACACCTTC. Translating gives CASNGYRRTNYGYTF.

V is TRBV7-3 and J is TRBJ1-1; the match to TRBD1 covers 7 bases. Trimming at V came to 5 bases and at J to 10 bases, leaving 10 bases not matched to a gene. The V gene's germline CDR1 is SGHTA and CDR2 FQGTGA. The CDR3 covers 13 residues. CDR3 sequence (DNA): TGTGCCAGCAGCCCCCAGGGGGGTTCCTTAGCTTTCTTT. It specifies CASSPQGGSLAFF.

CDR3 coding DNA: TGCGCCAGCAGCTTATCACCGCTCCGACTAGGCTTCTACAATGAGCAGTTCTTC. It translates to CASSLSPLRLGFYNEQFF. This chain joins TRBV5-1 and TRBJ2-1; perhaps TRBD2 as D (6 bases). This CDR3 is 18 amino acids long. V lost 2 bases, J lost 3 bases, and 21 bases lay in between. CDR1 and CDR2 (germline): SGHRS, YFSETQ.

The chain recombines TRBV28 with TRBJ2-3, with 11 positions matching TRBD2. J was trimmed by 5 bases and V by 7 bases; bases with no gene match: 5. The CDR3 loop spans 14 amino acids. Germline CDR1 reads MDHEN; CDR2 reads SYDVKM. Here the CDR3 reads CASTHGLAGDTQYF. The CDR3 coding sequence is TGTGCCAGCACCCACGGACTAGCGGGAGATACGCAGTATTTT.

This clone was seen just once. V and J are TRBV5-6 and TRBJ1-3, with D tentatively TRBD1 (6 bases). V lost 1 base to trimming and J lost 2 bases, with 7 bases between them. The CDR3 is made up of 14 amino acids. Germline loops: CDR1 SGHDT, CDR2 YYEEEE. CDR3 DNA: TGTGCCAGCAGCTTGAGGGGGGCTGGAAACACCATATATTTT. Translation gives CASSLRGAGNTIYF.

This clone was observed a single time. This chain links TRBV7-2 with TRBJ2-7; 16 bases match TRBD2. V was clipped by 7 bases and J by 5 bases; unmatched bases: 11. Per germline, CDR1 SGHTA and CDR2 FQGNSA. The CDR3 runs 17 residues. The chain's CDR3 is CASTTRGTSGRGNEQYF. The CDR3 bases are TGTGCCAGCACTACCCGAGGGACTAGCGGGAGGGGTAACGAGCAGTACTTC.